This T cell receptor (beta chain) derives from a study of blood T cell repertoires in COVID-19. As for the study in general: The samples span acute and convalescent COVID-19 from the United States, Italy and Spain.

There are a few counts of this clone. The data were produced by immunoSEQ multiplex PCR, yet TCRdb's version contains in-frame clones alone and is incomplete. The top ten clones hold around 8% of a sample with roughly 150,000 clones, about four fifths of them seen once. The germline CDR1 and CDR2 sequences are MGHDK and SYGVNS. CDR3 length: 15 residues. The V and J ends lost 3 bases and 5 bases respectively, with 13 bases between them. This TCR derives from a woman aged 60-75 years with COVID-19, enrolled during active disease. The J gene is TRBJ2-2, the V gene TRBV25-1; possibly TRBD1 for D (6 bases). Sequencing used peripheral blood. The CDR3 nucleotides are TGTGCCAGCAGTGACACTTACAGGGCGACCGGGGAGCTGTTTTTT. It is translated as CASSDTYRATGELFF. The full variable domain, its missing parts supplied by reference TRBV25-1 and TRBJ2-2, is EADIYQTPRYLVIGTGKKITLECSQTMGHDKMYWYQQDPGMELHLIHYSYGVNSTEKGDLSSESTVSRIRTEHFPLTLESARPSHTSQYLCASSDTYRATGELFFGEGSRLTVL.